Below are 23 T cell receptor beta chains sequenced from a single sample in a study of cytomegalovirus exposure and HLA in healthy donors. Primers for the PCR totalled 60 Vbeta and 13 Jbeta. Profiled with immunoSEQ multiplex PCR; TCRdb holds only in-frame clones, not every one. The repertoire holds fewer than 130,000 clones, with around four fifths as singletons. Sequencing was done on a sample of PBMCs. The receptors stem from a woman between 55 and 75 years old in good health and CMV-seropositive.

The J gene is TRBJ1-1, the V gene TRBV7-3, with D perhaps matching TRBD1 (5 bases). Germline CDR1 and CDR2: SGHTA and FQGTGA. V gave up 3 bases and J gave up 5 bases, with 7 bases separating them. This CDR3 is built from 12 residues. In DNA, the CDR3 is TGTGCCAGCAGCTTCAGGGATACTGAAGCTTTCTTT. This codes for CASSFRDTEAFF. Based on the CDR3 plus reference TRBV7-3 and TRBJ1-1, the full variable domain is GAGVSQTPSNKVTEKGKYVELRCDPISGHTALYWYRQSLGQGPEFLIYFQGTGAADDSGLPNDRFFAVRPEGSVSTLKIQRTERGDSAVYLCASSFRDTEAFFGQGTRLTVV.

V gene TRBV7-8 combines with J gene TRBJ2-1, with TRBD1 matching 7 bases. With V trimmed by 7 bases and J by 5 bases, 8 bases remained unmatched. This CDR3 contains 14 residues. Germline V CDR1 and CDR2: SGHVS, FQNEAQ. The CDR3 spells CASTRGTENNEQFF. DNA for the CDR3: TGTGCCAGCACCAGGGGGACGGAAAACAATGAGCAGTTCTTC.

This chain links TRBV4-2 with TRBJ2-7; tentative D call: TRBD1 (8 bases). The CDR3 consists of 15 residues. V lost 1 base and J 6 bases, leaving 16 bases between the germline ends. Germline values: CDR1 LGHNA, CDR2 YNFKEQ. CDR3 sequence (DNA): TGTGCCAGCAGCCAAGGAACAGGGGGAGGGGTCGAGCAGTACTTC. This codes for CASSQGTGGGVEQYF.

Concerning this clone: The sample holds other DNA sequences that translate to the same CDR3. The chain links TRBV5-1 to TRBJ1-5; possible D gene TRBD1, 5 bases. The CDR3 loop spans 15 amino acids. The V gene lost 0 bases and the J gene lost 0 bases, with 7 bases spanning the gap. Germline V lookup: CDR1 SGHRS, CDR2 YFSETQ. The CDR3 DNA is TGCGCCAGCAGCTTGGGTGACAGTAGCAATCAGCCCCAGCATTTT. This codes for CASSLGDSSNQPQHF.

J is TRBJ2-3 and V is TRBV5-1; 8 bases are a match to TRBD2. J was trimmed by 1 base and V by 3 bases; bases with no gene match: 10. In germline, CDR1 is SGHRS, CDR2 YFSETQ. CDR3 size: 17 residues. DNA of the CDR3: TGCGCCAGCAGCTCTTCAACTACTAGCGGAGGCACAGATACGCAGTATTTT. Residues: CASSSSTTSGGTDTQYF.

The rearrangement uses TRBV7-2 and TRBJ1-1, with a tentative D call TRBD1 (5 bases). Germline assignment: CDR1 SGHTA and CDR2 FQGNSA. The length of the CDR3 is 15 residues. V dropped 5 bases and J dropped 3 bases, with 16 bases sitting between them. The CDR3 DNA reads TGTGCCAGCAGCAAAGGTCTTACAGGAGACACTGAAGCTTTCTTT. Its protein is CASSKGLTGDTEAFF.

The rearrangement joins TRBV11-2 to TRBJ1-2, with TRBD1 matching 10 bases. Germline V gene sequence: CDR1 SGHAT, CDR2 FQNNGV. After removal of 5 bases from V and 0 bases from J, the junction contained 9 bases not matched to a gene. This CDR3 has 17 residues. CDR3 protein: CASSPDRGPLSNYGYTF. The CDR3 DNA reads TGTGCCAGCAGCCCAGACAGGGGGCCCCTCTCTAACTATGGCTACACCTTC.

The chain joins TRBV18 to TRBJ2-1, with TRBD2 identical over 8 bases. V lost 4 bases, J lost 5 bases, and 10 bases stayed unmatched. Germline V lookup: CDR1 KGHSH, CDR2 LQKENI. The CDR3 consists of 16 residues. CDR3 protein: CASSQTPPGLDNEQFF. The CDR3 nucleotides read TGTGCCAGCTCACAGACGCCTCCGGGACTAGACAATGAGCAGTTCTTC.

The J gene is TRBJ2-2, the V gene TRBV19; 8 bases agree with TRBD2. V was pared by 6 bases and J by 5 bases, with 5 bases of the junction left unmatched. The CDR3 contains 14 residues. CDR1 is LNHDA, CDR2 SQIVND, per germline (reference sequence). For the CDR3, the DNA is TGTGCCAGTAGCGGGAGGGCTGGAACCGGGGAGCTGTTTTTT. It codes for CASSGRAGTGELFF. The whole variable domain, filled in from reference TRBV19 and TRBJ2-2, reads DGGITQSPKYLFRKEGQNVTLSCEQNLNHDAMYWYRQDPGQGLRLIYYSQIVNDFQKGDIAEGYSVSREKKESFPLTVTSAQKNPTAFYLCASSGRAGTGELFFGEGSRLTVL.

The rearrangement links TRBV11-3 to TRBJ2-3, with TRBD2 matching 14 bases. Losses at the gene ends were 5 bases for V and 11 bases for J; bases not matched to a gene: 6. CDR1 is SGHNT, CDR2 YENEEA, per germline. The CDR3 has 14 residues. The CDR3 DNA reads as TGTGCCAGCAGCCCGGGACTAGCGGGAGTGAAGCAGTATTTT. This gives the protein CASSPGLAGVKQYF. The variable domain in full, completed from reference TRBV11-3 and TRBJ2-3, reads EAGVVQSPRYKIIEKKQPVAFWCNPISGHNTLYWYLQNLGQGPELLIRYENEEAVDDSQLPKDRFSAERLKGVDSTLKIQPAELGDSAVYLCASSPGLAGVKQYFGPGTRLTVL.

This chain links TRBV27 with TRBJ1-4, with 8 bases matching TRBD1. The CDR3 has 14 amino acids. Trimming cost V 0 bases and J 8 bases; bases outside gene matches: 2. The germline CDR1 and CDR2 sequences are MNHEY and SMNVEV (reference sequence). The CDR3 spells CASSLSDRGEKLFF. CDR3 nucleotides: TGTGCCAGCAGTTTATCTGACAGGGGCGAAAAACTGTTTTTT. Using reference TRBV27 and TRBJ1-4 for the parts outside the CDR3, the full variable domain is EAQVTQNPRYLITVTGKKLTVTCSQNMNHEYMSWYRQDPGLGLRQIYYSMNVEVTDKGDVPEGYKVSRKEKRNFPLILESPSPNQTSLYFCASSLSDRGEKLFFGSGTQLSVL.

This clone occurred once. This chain joins TRBV2 and TRBJ2-3; 11 bases align to TRBD1. V lost 10 bases and J lost 4; bases outside the gene matches: 10. Germline values: CDR1 SNHLY, CDR2 FYNNEI. The CDR3 has 15 residues. The CDR3 is CAIPSGQGASDTQYF. The CDR3 nucleotides read TGTGCCATACCATCAGGACAGGGGGCATCAGATACGCAGTATTTT.

The rearrangement joins TRBV2 to TRBJ1-5; TRBD1 might be the D (6 bases). Trimming took off 1 base at V and 4 bases at J, with 11 bases between the two ends. Per germline, CDR1 SNHLY and CDR2 FYNNEI. This CDR3 spans 15 amino acids. The CDR3 nucleotides are TGTGCCAGCAGTGAAGGCAGGGGCAAGAATCAGCCCCAGCATTTT. It codes for CASSEGRGKNQPQHF.

V is TRBV19 and J is TRBJ1-1; 11 nucleotides line up with TRBD1. CDR3 size: 14 residues. V shed 4 bases and J 5 bases; nucleotides not matched to a gene: 3. In germline, CDR1 is LNHDA, CDR2 SQIVND (reference sequence). Here the CDR3 reads CASSRDRGRTEAFF. The CDR3 bases are TGTGCCAGTAGTAGGGACAGGGGGAGGACTGAAGCTTTCTTT. Filled out from reference TRBV19 and TRBJ1-1, the complete variable domain reads DGGITQSPKYLFRKEGQNVTLSCEQNLNHDAMYWYRQDPGQGLRLIYYSQIVNDFQKGDIAEGYSVSREKKESFPLTVTSAQKNPTAFYLCASSRDRGRTEAFFGQGTRLTVV.

The V call is TRBV7-9, the J call TRBJ2-1; 9 nucleotides line up with TRBD2. CDR3 length equals 16 residues. J was trimmed by 8 bases and V by 0 bases; bases with no gene match: 8. Germline assignment: CDR1 SEHNR and CDR2 FQNEAQ (reference sequence). The CDR3 DNA reads as TGTGCCAGCAGCTTAGCTGGCGGGAGGGCCGTGTATGAGCAGTTCTTC. Its translation is CASSLAGGRAVYEQFF.

The chain has TRBV19 and TRBJ1-2; 9 bases align to TRBD1. The germline V gene encodes CDR1 LNHDA and CDR2 SQIVND (reference sequence). J gave up 8 bases and V 6 bases, and 7 bases lay outside the gene matches. The CDR3 spans 13 residues. CDR3 nucleotides: TGTGCCAGTAGCCCACAGGGGGCGAGCGGCTACACCTTC. This sequence encodes CASSPQGASGYTF.

The sample holds one count of this clone. The chain combines TRBV6-6 with TRBJ1-1; possible D gene TRBD1, 6 bases. This CDR3 spans 15 amino acids. Per germline, CDR1 MNHNY and CDR2 SVGAGI (reference sequence). V was pared by 6 bases and J by 1 base, with 15 bases between. CDR3 loop: CASSDHGTPNTEAFF. CDR3 coding DNA: TGTGCCAGCAGCGACCACGGGACACCGAACACTGAAGCTTTCTTT.

The chain recombines TRBV9 with TRBJ2-2; D is possibly TRBD2 (6 bases). The CDR3 consists of 15 residues. V was pared by 2 bases and J by 0 bases, with 8 bases between. In germline, CDR1 is SGDLS, CDR2 YYNGEE. CDR3 bases: TGTGCCAGCAGCGTCTGGACTACGAACACCGGGGAGCTGTTTTTT. Amino acids: CASSVWTTNTGELFF. The complete variable domain, with remaining parts taken from reference TRBV9 and TRBJ2-2, reads DSGVTQTPKHLITATGQRVTLRCSPRSGDLSVYWYQQSLDQGLQFLIQYYNGEERAKGNILERFSAQQFPDLHSELNLSSLELGDSALYFCASSVWTTNTGELFFGEGSRLTVL.

The V gene is TRBV7-9, the J gene TRBJ1-2; possibly TRBD1 for D (6 bases). This CDR3 region has 13 residues. The ends were cut back, 5 bases at V and 7 bases at J, with 14 bases in the middle. Germline CDR1 and CDR2: SEHNR and FQNEAQ (reference sequence). The CDR3 DNA sequence: TGTGCCAGCAGCCAAACAGGGAGTCGTGGCTACACCTTC. It codes for CASSQTGSRGYTF.

This clone has just one count. CDR3 region: CASRMTSGSGEQFF. The CDR3 DNA reads as TGTGCCAGCAGAATGACTAGCGGATCGGGTGAGCAGTTCTTC. The chain uses TRBV27 and TRBJ2-1, with 9 bases that match TRBD2. CDR3 size: 14 residues. Germline CDR1 MNHEY, CDR2 SMNVEV (reference sequence). V dropped 6 bases and J dropped 9; count of bases not matched to a gene: 9.

The V gene is TRBV5-1, the J gene TRBJ2-5, with 9 bases lining up with TRBD1. Germline CDR1 reads SGHRS; CDR2 reads YFSETQ. Unmatched junction bases numbered 7, after V lost 5 bases and J lost 5 bases. The CDR3 is made up of 14 amino acids. CDR3 DNA: TGCGCCAGCAGATCTACAGGGGGCGGGGAGACCCAGTACTTC. Its protein product is CASRSTGGGETQYF.

J is TRBJ2-3 and V is TRBV7-7; D remains ambiguous. With 4 bases removed from V and 1 base from J, the gap between germline ends came to 6 bases. CDR3 length equals 13 residues. CDR1 and CDR2 from the germline V gene are SSHAT and FNYEAQ (reference sequence). The CDR3 spells CASSSPGTDTQYF. The CDR3, as DNA: TGTGCCAGCAGCTCCCCTGGCACAGATACGCAGTATTTT.

The chain has TRBV5-6 and TRBJ1-1; possibly TRBD1 for D (6 bases). Germline-derived CDR1 and CDR2 are SGHDT and YYEEEE. V lost 4 bases and J lost 5, with 9 bases in between. This CDR3 has 12 residues. CDR3 coding DNA: TGTGCCAGCAGCCGAGGGACAACTGAAGCTTTCTTT. Its protein is CASSRGTTEAFF.